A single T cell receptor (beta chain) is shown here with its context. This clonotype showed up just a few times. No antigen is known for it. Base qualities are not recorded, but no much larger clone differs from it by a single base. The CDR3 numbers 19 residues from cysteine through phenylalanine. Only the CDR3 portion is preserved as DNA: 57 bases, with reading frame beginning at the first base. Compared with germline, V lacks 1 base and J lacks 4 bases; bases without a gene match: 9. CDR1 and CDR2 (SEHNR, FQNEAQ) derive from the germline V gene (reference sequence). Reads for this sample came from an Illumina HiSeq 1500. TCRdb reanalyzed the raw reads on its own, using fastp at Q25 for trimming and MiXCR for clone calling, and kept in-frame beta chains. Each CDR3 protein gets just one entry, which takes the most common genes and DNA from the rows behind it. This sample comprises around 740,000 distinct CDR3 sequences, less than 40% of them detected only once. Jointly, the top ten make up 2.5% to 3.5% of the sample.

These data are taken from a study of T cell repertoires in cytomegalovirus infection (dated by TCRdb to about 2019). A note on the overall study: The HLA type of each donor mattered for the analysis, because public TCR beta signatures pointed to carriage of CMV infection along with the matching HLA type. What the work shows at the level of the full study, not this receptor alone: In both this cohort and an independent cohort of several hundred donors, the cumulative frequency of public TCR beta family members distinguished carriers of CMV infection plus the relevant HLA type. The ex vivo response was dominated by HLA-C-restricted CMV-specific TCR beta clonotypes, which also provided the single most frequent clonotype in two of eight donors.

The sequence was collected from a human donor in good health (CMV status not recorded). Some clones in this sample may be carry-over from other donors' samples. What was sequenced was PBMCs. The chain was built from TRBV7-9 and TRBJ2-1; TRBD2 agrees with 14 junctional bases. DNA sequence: TGTGCCAGCAGCTTAGGATGGTTAGGGACTAGCGGGAGTTACAATGAGCAGTTCTTC. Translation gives CASSLGWLGTSGSYNEQFF.